The sequence of this TCR beta chain was determined in a study of OX40 agonist ivuxolimab in advanced cancers. Turning to the study itself: Patients enrolled in dose escalation were diagnosed with hepatocellular carcinoma, melanoma, renal cell or head and neck cancer. Enrollees could have had prior anti-PD-1, anti-PD-L1 or anti-CTLA-4 therapy, which under 50% had received.

TCRdb's table, derived via immunoSEQ multiplex PCR, lists solely in-frame clones and lacks some. Of 15,000 to 20,000 clones in the sample, around 79% were seen once. Prior autoimmune disease or systemic immunosuppression barred patients. The sample holds one count of this clone. Germline CDR1 reads MGHRA; CDR2 reads YSYEKL. The CDR3 spans 16 residues. V lost 0 bases, J lost 2 bases, and 4 bases stayed unmatched. The specimen comprised CD4+ or CD8+ T cells sorted from blood, sampled in a trial of the OX40 agonist ivuxolimab. The clonotype was recovered from an adult with an advanced solid tumor such as melanoma, head and neck, liver or kidney cancer. This sequence joins TRBV4-1 and TRBJ2-5; TRBD1 matches 9 bases. The CDR3 DNA reads as TGCGCCAGCAGCCAAGATGGGACAGGGTATCAAGAGACCCAGTACTTC. Translated, it gives CASSQDGTGYQETQYF.